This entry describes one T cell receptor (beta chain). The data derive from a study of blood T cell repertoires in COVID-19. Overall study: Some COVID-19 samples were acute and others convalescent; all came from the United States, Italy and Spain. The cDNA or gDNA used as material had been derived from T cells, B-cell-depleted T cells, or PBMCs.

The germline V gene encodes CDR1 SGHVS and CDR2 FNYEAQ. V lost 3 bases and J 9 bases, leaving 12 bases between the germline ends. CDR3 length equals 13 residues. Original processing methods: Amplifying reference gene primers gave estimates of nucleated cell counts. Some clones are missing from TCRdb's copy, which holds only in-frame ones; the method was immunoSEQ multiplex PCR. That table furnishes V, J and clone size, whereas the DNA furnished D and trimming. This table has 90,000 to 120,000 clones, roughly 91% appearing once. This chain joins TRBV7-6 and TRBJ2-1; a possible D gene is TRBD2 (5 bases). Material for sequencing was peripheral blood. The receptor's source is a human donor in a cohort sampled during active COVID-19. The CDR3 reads CASSLEVGTEQFF. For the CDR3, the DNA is TGTGCCAGCAGCTTGGAGGTGGGTACTGAGCAGTTCTTC. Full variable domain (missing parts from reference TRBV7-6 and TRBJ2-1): GAGVSQSPRYKVTKRGQDVALRCDPISGHVSLYWYRQALGQGPEFLTYFNYEAQQDKSGLPNDRFSAERPEGSISTLTIQRTEQRDSAMYRCASSLEVGTEQFFGPGTRLTVL.